These 2 T cell receptor beta chains were sequenced from one sample in a study of OX40 agonist ivuxolimab in advanced cancers. Sequencing used immunoSEQ multiplex PCR; TCRdb keeps in-frame clones, though not all of them. The table records approximately 83,000 clones, 81% of them present only once. The sequences come from CD4+ or CD8+ T cells sorted from blood, collected in a trial of the OX40 agonist ivuxolimab. These receptors were collected from an adult with an advanced solid tumor such as melanoma, head and neck, liver or kidney cancer.

V gene TRBV7-3 combines with J gene TRBJ2-2; D uncertain. This CDR3 has 14 residues. CDR1 is SGHTA, CDR2 FQGTGA, per germline. Trimming cost V 10 bases and J 0 bases, with 12 bases left between them. The chain's CDR3 is CATRGSSNTGELFF. The DNA for the CDR3 is TGTGCCACTCGCGGTAGCTCGAACACCGGGGAGCTGTTTTTT.

CDR3 sequence: CASSLKTGQGLTQETQYF. CDR3 DNA sequence: TGCGCCAGCAGCTTAAAAACGGGACAGGGACTTACTCAAGAGACCCAGTACTTC. This chain joins TRBV5-1 and TRBJ2-5; 9 bases align to TRBD1. The CDR3 is 18 amino acids. Germline V gives CDR1 SGHRS, CDR2 YFSETQ. With V trimmed by 2 bases and J by 2 bases, 13 bases remained unmatched.